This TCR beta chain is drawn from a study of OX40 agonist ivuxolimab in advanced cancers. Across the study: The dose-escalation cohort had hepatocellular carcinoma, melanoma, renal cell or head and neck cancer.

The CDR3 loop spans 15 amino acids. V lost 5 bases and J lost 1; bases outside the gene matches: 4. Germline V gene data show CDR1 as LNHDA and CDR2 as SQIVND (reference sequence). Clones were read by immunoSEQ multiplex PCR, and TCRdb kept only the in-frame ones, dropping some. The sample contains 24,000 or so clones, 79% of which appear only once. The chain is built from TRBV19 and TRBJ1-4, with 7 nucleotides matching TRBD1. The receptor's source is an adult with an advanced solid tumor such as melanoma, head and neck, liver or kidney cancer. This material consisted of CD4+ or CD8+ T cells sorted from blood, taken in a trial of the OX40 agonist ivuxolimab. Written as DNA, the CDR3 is TGTGCCAGTAGTTCCCGACAGGGAACTAATGAAAAACTGTTTTTT. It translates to CASSSRQGTNEKLFF.